This entry features one T cell receptor (beta chain) sequence. The specificity of this receptor is unknown. Base qualities were left out, and no much larger clone turns up one base away. Additional DNA sequences in this sample encode the identical CDR3. TCR CDR3 regions were amplified from genomic DNA by multiplex PCR using the deep immunoSEQ assay. For each cell subset, the extracted genomic DNA was distributed evenly across all wells of several immunoSEQ 96-well plates, and each plate served as one replicate. For unsorted PBMC, approximately 0.3 ug of genomic DNA, equivalent to roughly 30,000 T cell genomes, went into each replicate PCR. Genomic DNA from unsorted PBMC was sequenced over ten immunoSEQ deep assay plates. Purified libraries were quantified with a Qubit 3.0 fluorometer, sized on a Bioanalyzer 2100, and re-quantified with the KAPA Library Quantification kit. A separate single-read 150-cycle Illumina NextSeq 550 flow cell was used to sequence each immunoSEQ 96-well plate. The authors' pipeline ran thus. Because the immunoSEQ output included only junctional sequences and no quality scores, the filtering could not be the same as the filtering used for full-length reads. To assign V/J genes and CDR3, sequences were annotated against IMGT germline references using PyIR, a Python wrapper for IgBLAST v1.9. Reads were filtered out if the reads had weak V/J assignments (E-value above 1e-6), no CDR3, stop codons, out-of-frame junctions, or ambiguous translated residues. V3J clonotypes were defined as sequences sharing an identical inferred V gene, J gene, and CDR3 amino acid sequence. The percentage overlap between two repertoires was calculated by dividing the number of shared unique clonotypes by the size of the smaller repertoire. Richness of each repertoire was evaluated using RTK rarefaction, the Chao1 estimator, and Recon v2.1 estimates of unobserved clonotypes. This immuneACCESS table, as held by TCRdb, lists in-frame sequences with V and J called but not all clones. Of the missing ones, under half trace to an unresolved V gene in checked studies; the others have no known cause. V and J calls and clone size are those listed in that table; D and trimming were worked out from the DNA. The sample contains over 400,000 clones, roughly 80% of them found a single time. Of the sample, more than 9.5% falls within the top ten clones.

This entry comes from a study of shared clonotypes between healthy human individuals (dated by TCRdb to 2020 to 2022). For the study in its entirety: The cohort included a few men and two women between 18 and 49 years of age. Leukapheresis yielded between about 0.94 and 8.9 billion PBMCs per donor. To estimate repertoire size and how much clonotype sharing occurs between individuals, the study deeply sequenced the blood TCR repertoires of roughly 5 healthy adults. To increase sequencing depth and limit assay-specific biases, different laboratories used diverse techniques to prepare libraries and sequence TCR repertoires.

Donors were healthy HIV-negative adults with no recently reported acute infections or vaccinations. All donors were Caucasian adults living in Nashville, Tennessee, USA. For unsorted samples, about 90 million PBMCs were counted and genomic DNA was extracted with the QIAamp DNA Blood Mini kit. Blood was obtained by leukapheresis, after which PBMCs were separated by Ficoll-Histopaque density gradient centrifugation and cryopreserved in liquid nitrogen vapor phase. The paper as a whole reports these results and caveats: Only blood was sampled, and tissue TCR repertoires likely differ from those in blood. Based on pairwise subsampling, the degree of clonotype sharing among donors was expected to be affected by sequencing depth. The small number of donors limited the genetic and exposure-history diversity represented.

The cysteine opens and the phenylalanine closes a CDR3 of 15 amino acids. Of the read, only the CDR3 DNA is kept; its 45 bases are in frame from base 1. V lost 1 base and J lost 1 base; the stretch between them is 9 bases long. CDR1 and CDR2 are drawn from the germline V gene: MGHRA, YSYEKL. The sequence is built from TRBV4-1 and TRBJ2-3, with no confident D gene call. Sequenced input: PBMCs. This clonotype originated in a woman aged 40 to 50 in good health. Some clones in this sample may be carry-over from other donors' samples. The CDR3 region: CASSQVGSRTDTQYF. The DNA sequence is given as TGCGCCAGCAGCCAAGTAGGGTCCCGCACAGATACGCAGTATTTT.